The clone carrying this T cell receptor beta chain came up a few times. Since all of the isolated RNA was reverse transcribed, expressed TCRB transcripts were what got sequenced. TCRdb keeps only in-frame clones here, not all; method: immunoSEQ multiplex PCR. The data contain about 900,000 clones, about 17% of them singletons. This sample stems from a study of beta chain features in type 1 diabetes. The sequenced sample was naive CD4+ T cells from blood. The sequence was obtained from a woman under 30 in good health.

The CDR3 region is CASSSPGGRISSYEQYF. The CDR3 DNA is TGTGCCAGCAGCTCCCCGGGAGGTAGAATAAGTTCCTACGAGCAGTACTTC. The rearrangement joins TRBV7-8 to TRBJ2-7, with 7 bases aligning to TRBD2. Germline CDR1 and CDR2: SGHVS and FQNEAQ. J gave up 1 base and V 4 bases, and 13 bases lay outside the gene matches. This CDR3 contains 17 residues.